This TCR beta chain was obtained from a study of OX40 agonist ivuxolimab in advanced cancers. Whole-study context: The study gave patients intravenous ivuxolimab at 0.01 to 10 mg/kg every 2 weeks. Dose-escalation patients suffered from hepatocellular carcinoma, melanoma, renal cell or head and neck cancer.

Some clones are missing from TCRdb's copy, which holds only in-frame ones; the method was immunoSEQ multiplex PCR. The table lists tens of thousands of clones, around four fifths of them singletons, with around 10% in the top ten. The germline CDR1 and CDR2 sequences are LGHNT and FRNRAP. There are 15 residues in the CDR3. Trimming shortened V by 0 bases and J by 8 bases, and 16 bases separated the two germline ends. The sequence was collected from an adult with an advanced solid tumor such as melanoma, head and neck, liver or kidney cancer. The chain couples TRBV12-5 to TRBJ1-2, with D perhaps matching TRBD1 (6 bases). The sequences come from CD4+ or CD8+ T cells sorted from blood, collected in a trial of the OX40 agonist ivuxolimab. CDR3 DNA sequence: TGTGCTAGTGGTTTGGTACTAAGGGGGAGCGGCGGCTACACCTTC. It is translated as CASGLVLRGSGGYTF.